These T cell receptor beta chains were read from a single sample in a study of blood T cell repertoires in COVID-19. TCRdb keeps only in-frame clones here, not all; method: immunoSEQ multiplex PCR. The data hold approximately 270,000 clones, with approximately 85% observed a single time. The sequenced sample consisted of PBMCs or T cells enriched from blood (not recorded which). Receptors originate from a young woman who had recovered from COVID-19. CDR3s include the opening cysteine and the closing phenylalanine or tryptophan. Fields, in order: CDR3 length, J gene, clone size, V gene, CDR3 protein. Some rows mark clone size as missing; the rest say once, few, many or name a class of expanded clone.

14 TRBJ1-2 - TRBV9 CASSVGSGDYGYTF
14 TRBJ2-7 - TRBV19 CASTATGTRSEQYF
15 TRBJ1-1 many TRBV29-1 CSVAPAGGIGTEAFF
12 TRBJ1-4 - TRBV6-6 CASSYSIQEVFF
14 TRBJ1-4 - TRBV2 CASTIEGGNEKLFF
13 TRBJ2-5 - TRBV7-9 CASRSGQGKTQYF
13 TRBJ2-7 - TRBV19 CASRDAASYEQYF
14 TRBJ1-5 - TRBV3-1/TRBV3-2 CASSQDRGHQPQHF
15 TRBJ1-5 few TRBV4-1 CASSQGKQFFEPQHF
14 TRBJ1-6 - TRBV6-5 CASSLDRAGSPLHF
17 TRBJ1-5 - TRBV28 CASSFEDGFYSNQPQHF
12 TRBJ1-6 - TRBV27 CASKEMNSPLHF
13 TRBJ1-2 - TRBV2 CASSDRVGYGYTF
10 TRBJ1-4 - TRBV30 CAWSREKLFF
14 TRBJ1-2 - TRBV6-5 CASSLLTPNYGYTF
19 TRBJ1-5 - TRBV2 CASSEPQVSDDVSNQPQHF
18 TRBJ2-6 - TRBV24-1 CATGAAWTRGTGANVLTF
15 TRBJ1-2 - TRBV4-2 CASSQDRVTAQGYTF
15 TRBJ2-5 - TRBV7-6 CASSPPLGSGETQYF
15 TRBJ2-3 - TRBV27 CASRTQGTRTDTQYF
16 TRBJ1-3 - TRBV7-3 CASSLGPPTSGNTIYF
13 TRBJ1-2 - TRBV7-9 CASSRGDRNGYTF
16 TRBJ2-2 - TRBV6-5 CASSYSVRANTGELFF
15 TRBJ2-3 - TRBV6-5 CASSPVLAGDGTQYF
14 TRBJ1-1 - TRBV19 CASRPQVGYTEAFF
14 TRBJ1-6 - TRBV5-6 CASRGGGSNSPLHF
14 TRBJ1-1 - TRBV7-9 CASSPGQGNTEAFF
15 TRBJ1-1 - TRBV27 CASSNTGHLNTEAFF
13 TRBJ2-7 - TRBV27 CASKIGGSYEQYF
15 TRBJ2-5 - TRBV28 CASSRTGGGQETQYF
16 TRBJ1-4 - TRBV5-8 CASSSLSATGEEKLFF
18 TRBJ2-1 - TRBV24-1 CATSDYLTSGSSYNEQFF
14 TRBJ1-2 - TRBV6-5 CASSYSYRDYGYTF
14 TRBJ2-2 once TRBV4-2 CASSQTGGTGELFF
14 TRBJ2-2 - TRBV28 CASSLLKQGRGLFF
14 TRBJ1-1 - TRBV4-1 CASSQEVGQPGAFF
16 TRBJ2-5 - TRBV24-1 CATSDLPRTGQETQYF
17 TRBJ2-3 - TRBV15 CATSRTKPGLSGDTQYF
15 TRBJ1-3 once TRBV19 CASSIWAGSGNTIYF
15 TRBJ1-6 - TRBV25-1 CASSRTGVYNSPLHF
14 TRBJ2-5 - TRBV6-1 CASSEDTLKETQYF
13 TRBJ2-3 - TRBV1 CTAGSSVTDTQYF
14 TRBJ2-7 - TRBV4-1 CASSQDSRYYEQYF
17 TRBJ2-7 - TRBV14 CASSSHWASGRSREQYF
16 TRBJ2-5 - TRBV4-1 CASSLPPTSSQETQYF
13 TRBJ2-1 - TRBV19 CASSISYRGEQFF
11 TRBJ2-7 - TRBV5-1 CASSRLEEQYF
15 TRBJ1-6 - TRBV30 CAWTVRGSRGSPLHF
14 TRBJ2-7 - TRBV18 CASSPTSGAYEQYF